This is a list of T cell receptor beta chains from one sample in a study of blood T cells in healthy people across ages. TCRdb reprocessed the 5' RACE reads with MiXCR, giving one entry per CDR3 protein. The table records 1.5 million to 2 million distinct CDR3 sequences, 28% of them present only once. Sequenced material: blood. The origin of the receptors is a woman aged 25 to 39 in good health. The CDR3 runs from the conserved cysteine through the conserved F or W. D genes are given only for firm matches. The size field is filled for only some rows; it gives once, few, many or a size class.

len: 15
v_gene: TRBV20-1
j_gene: TRBJ2-5
abundance: many
d_gene: TRBD2
CDR3aa: CSARDPSGGGETQYF
CDR3nt: TGCAGTGCTAGGGACCCAAGCGGGGGAGGGGAGACCCAGTACTTC

len: 16
v_gene: TRBV15
j_gene: TRBJ1-2
abundance: -
d_gene: -
CDR3aa: CATSSLGRDFGHGYTF
CDR3nt: TGTGCCACCAGCAGCCTGGGACGGGACTTTGGGCATGGCTACACCTTC

len: 13
v_gene: TRBV6-1
j_gene: TRBJ2-7
abundance: many
d_gene: TRBD1
CDR3aa: CASWRTQGYEQYF
CDR3nt: TGTGCCAGCTGGAGGACACAGGGGTACGAGCAGTACTTC

len: 18
v_gene: TRBV7-2
j_gene: TRBJ2-7
abundance: -
d_gene: TRBD2
CDR3aa: CASSLSSGSFRSSYEQYF
CDR3nt: TGTGCCAGCAGCTTATCTAGCGGGAGTTTCCGGAGCTCCTACGAGCAGTACTTC

len: 14
v_gene: TRBV28
j_gene: TRBJ1-1
abundance: -
d_gene: -
CDR3aa: CVLKPQGGGAEAFF
CDR3nt: TGTGTCCTGAAACCCCAGGGAGGCGGCGCTGAAGCTTTCTTT

len: 16
v_gene: TRBV7-6
j_gene: TRBJ2-1
abundance: once
d_gene: TRBD1
CDR3aa: CASSWATGNTYNEQFF
CDR3nt: TGTGCCAGCAGCTGGGCGACAGGGAACACCTACAATGAGCAGTTCTTC

len: 14
v_gene: TRBV18
j_gene: TRBJ2-1
abundance: few
d_gene: -
CDR3aa: CASSPVEVHNEQFF
CDR3nt: TGTGCCAGCTCACCAGTGGAGGTCCACAATGAGCAGTTCTTC

len: 14
v_gene: TRBV7-9
j_gene: TRBJ2-7
abundance: many
d_gene: TRBD1
CDR3aa: CASSPSGQVHEQYF
CDR3nt: TGTGCCAGCAGCCCCTCAGGACAGGTTCACGAGCAGTACTTC

len: 15
v_gene: TRBV6-4
j_gene: TRBJ2-3
abundance: many
d_gene: TRBD2
CDR3aa: CASSVTSGGRDTQYF
CDR3nt: TGTGCCAGCAGTGTTACTAGCGGGGGAAGGGATACGCAGTATTTT

len: 14
v_gene: TRBV20-1
j_gene: TRBJ2-7
abundance: -
d_gene: TRBD1
CDR3aa: CSAYGQGHYNEQYF
CDR3nt: TGCAGTGCTTACGGACAGGGTCACTACAATGAGCAGTACTTC

len: 15
v_gene: TRBV27
j_gene: TRBJ2-1
abundance: few
d_gene: -
CDR3aa: CASNEGDYSYNEQFF
CDR3nt: TGTGCCAGCAACGAGGGGGACTACTCCTACAATGAGCAGTTCTTC

len: 17
v_gene: TRBV4-3
j_gene: TRBJ2-7
abundance: many
d_gene: TRBD2
CDR3aa: CASSQDLGTSGTYEQYF
CDR3nt: TGCGCCAGCAGCCAAGATCTTGGGACTAGCGGGACCTACGAGCAGTACTTC

len: 14
v_gene: TRBV5-5
j_gene: TRBJ2-3
abundance: many
d_gene: -
CDR3aa: CASSPERYTDTQYF
CDR3nt: TGTGCCAGCAGCCCGGAGAGATACACAGATACGCAGTATTTT

len: 15
v_gene: TRBV12-3/TRBV12-4
j_gene: TRBJ2-3
abundance: few
d_gene: -
CDR3aa: CASSYPLPRTDTQYF
CDR3nt: TGTGCCAGCAGCTACCCTCTGCCTCGCACAGATACGCAGTATTTT

len: 15
v_gene: TRBV2
j_gene: TRBJ2-3
abundance: once
d_gene: TRBD2
CDR3aa: CASNFLGGSTGTQYF
CDR3nt: TGTGCCAGCAACTTCCTGGGCGGGAGCACAGGTACGCAGTATTTT

len: 13
v_gene: TRBV12-3/TRBV12-4
j_gene: TRBJ2-7
abundance: -
d_gene: -
CDR3aa: CASSGDSSNEQYF
CDR3nt: TGTGCCAGCAGTGGGGACTCCTCGAACGAGCAGTACTTC

len: 17
v_gene: TRBV5-1
j_gene: TRBJ2-7
abundance: few
d_gene: -
CDR3aa: CASSLAGLRNKGVEQYF
CDR3nt: TGCGCCAGCAGCTTGGCGGGCCTACGAAACAAGGGGGTCGAGCAGTACTTC

len: 14
v_gene: TRBV12-3/TRBV12-4
j_gene: TRBJ2-3
abundance: few
d_gene: -
CDR3aa: CASSLFSGADTQYF
CDR3nt: TGTGCCAGCAGTTTATTTTCAGGGGCAGATACGCAGTATTTT

len: 15
v_gene: TRBV12-3/TRBV12-4
j_gene: TRBJ2-3
abundance: -
d_gene: -
CDR3aa: CASSPSGLSADTQYF
CDR3nt: TGTGCCAGCAGTCCCAGCGGACTGAGCGCAGATACGCAGTATTTT

len: 13
v_gene: TRBV7-2
j_gene: TRBJ1-1
abundance: -
d_gene: -
CDR3aa: CASSLAWGGEAFF
CDR3nt: TGTGCCAGCAGCTTAGCGTGGGGCGGAGAAGCTTTCTTT

len: 14
v_gene: TRBV12-3/TRBV12-4
j_gene: TRBJ1-4
abundance: few
d_gene: -
CDR3aa: CASSTRGDGEKLFF
CDR3nt: TGTGCCAGCAGTACCCGCGGGGATGGTGAAAAACTGTTTTTT